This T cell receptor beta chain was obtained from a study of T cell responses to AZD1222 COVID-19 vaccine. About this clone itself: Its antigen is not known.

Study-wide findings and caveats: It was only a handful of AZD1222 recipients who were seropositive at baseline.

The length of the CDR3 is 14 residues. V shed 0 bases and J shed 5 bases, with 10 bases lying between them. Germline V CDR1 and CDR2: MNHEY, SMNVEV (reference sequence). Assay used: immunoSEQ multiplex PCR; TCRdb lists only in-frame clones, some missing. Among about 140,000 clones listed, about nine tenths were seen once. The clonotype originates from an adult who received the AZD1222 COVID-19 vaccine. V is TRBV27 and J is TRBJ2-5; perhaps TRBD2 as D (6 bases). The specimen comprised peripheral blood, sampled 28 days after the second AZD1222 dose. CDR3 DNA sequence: TGTGCCAGCAGTTTATCGGGAAGCGGGGAGACCCAGTACTTC. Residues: CASSLSGSGETQYF.